A single TCR beta chain is shown here with its context. Its antigen is unknown. Qualities for individual bases were not recorded, and no much larger clone is one base off. V drops 4 bases and J drops 0 bases, leaving 7 bases in between. The CDR3 measures 13 amino acids from cysteine to phenylalanine. Of the read, only the CDR3 DNA is kept; its 39 bases are in frame from base 1. For CDR1 and CDR2, the germline V gene lists ENHRY and SYGVKD. This sample was taken from a study of blood T cell repertoires in COVID-19 (dated by TCRdb to the early 2020s). A note on the overall study: Samples from collaborators originated in the United States, Italy and Spain and spanned both the acute and convalescent phases of COVID-19. The prospective study material was composed of cDNA or gDNA derived from T cells, B-cell-depleted T cells, or PBMCs. Deeply sampled blood TCRbeta repertoires from subjects exposed to, actively infected with, or recovered from COVID-19 were included in the dataset. The repertoires were released in a freely available public database intended as a resource for research on the immune response to SARS-CoV-2. Samples came from the ongoing ImmuneRACE study (first 160 participants) plus 1,254 subjects from 6 global collaborators. The sample metadata nearly always contained a de-identified subject ID, COVID-19 status, age in years and sex. Where HLA class I and class II types were available, the types were taken from metadata supplied by the sample provider, not from assay-based typing. Broader findings and caveats from the paper: The amount of clinical and demographic metadata varied by source and participant and was provided uncurated.

The immunoSEQ Assay, a bias-controlled multiplex PCR, was used to amplify TCRbeta CDR3 regions from genomic DNA. The paper's data handling went like this. The number of nucleated cells in each sample was estimated by amplification of reference gene primers within the assay. Sequence reads were collapsed and filtered to measure the absolute abundance of every unique TCRbeta CDR3 rearrangement. For each sample, productive Simpson clonality was calculated as the square root of Simpson's diversity index over productive rearrangements. Entries here come from immuneACCESS through TCRdb and include only in-frame sequences with V and J called. Some clones fail to appear in such tables; in the studies checked, an unresolved V gene covers under half of the shortfall, and the cause of the remainder is unknown. That table is the source of V, J and clone size, and D and trimming were worked out from the DNA. The sample table contains approximately 61,000 clones; only one count was recorded for roughly 84% of them. The ten largest account for roughly 6% of the sample.

Each collaborating institution followed its own protocols to collect whole blood in K2EDTA tubes. For TCRbeta analysis, collaborators shipped samples as frozen whole blood, isolated PBMCs, or DNA extracted from either of those sample types. The receptor comes from a woman in her sixties or seventies with acute or convalescent COVID-19. The chain joins TRBV10-3 to TRBJ2-7, and the D gene may be TRBD1, 5 bases matching. Input material: peripheral blood. The base sequence is TGTGCCATCAGTGGAGGACACTCCTACGAGCAGTACTTC. It is translated as CAISGGHSYEQYF.